This entry lists 4 T cell receptor beta chains sequenced from one sample in a study of CD8+CD57+ T cells in acquired aplastic anemia. Genomic DNA was employed as the template in profiling TCR beta VDJ and CDR3. From the reads, TCRdb called clonotypes with MiXCR, one entry per CDR3 protein. This sample carries approximately 58,000 distinct CDR3 sequences, 57% of them seen once, and the ten largest clones take less than 20%. In patients chosen for sequencing, flow cytometry had shown CD8+CD57+ cell expansion. Sequencing used sorted CD4+, CD8+, or CD8+CD57+ T cells (not recorded which) from PBMCs. The receptors originated from a human donor with aplastic anemia.

This clonotype is medium-sized by share. A junction boundary mismatches the germline segment, possibly from a read error. CDR3 region: CASSGTGNAEAFF. CDR3 in DNA: TGTGCCAGCAGTGGAACAGGGAACGCTGAAGCTTTCTTT. This chain links TRBV2 with TRBJ1-1, with a tentative D call TRBD1 (6 bases). The length of the CDR3 is 13 residues. CDR1 SNHLY and CDR2 FYNNEI come from the germline V gene.

About this clonotype itself: At one end the junction does not follow the germline gene, possibly because of a read error. The J gene is TRBJ1-6, the V gene TRBV4-1; the D is unclear. This CDR3 contains 13 residues. CDR1 and CDR2 from the germline V gene are MGHRA and YSYEKL. The CDR3 DNA follows: TGCGCCAGCAGCCAAGATTATAATTCGCCCCTCCACTTT. Protein: CASSQDYNSPLHF.

Comments on this clonotype: A much larger clone lies one base from this, so it may be a read error. The chain is built from TRBV9 and TRBJ2-3; D could derive from TRBD1 or TRBD2 (6 bases each). Germline loops: CDR1 SGDLS, CDR2 YYNGEE. The CDR3 has 17 amino acids. Trimming left V 4 bases short and J 0 bases short, with 18 bases between. The CDR3 sequence is CASSLDGGGYSTDTQYF. CDR3 in DNA: TGTGCCAGCAGCTTAGACGGGGGCGGATATAGCACAGATACGCAGTATTTT.

Many counts were recorded for this clonotype. The rearrangement joins TRBV4-1 to TRBJ2-1; 8 bases line up with TRBD1. With V trimmed by 1 base and J by 5 bases, 7 bases remained unmatched. This CDR3 comprises 16 residues. Germline V gives CDR1 MGHRA, CDR2 YSYEKL. CDR3 sequence reads: CASSQVSQGADNEQFF. The CDR3 nucleotides read TGCGCCAGCAGCCAAGTATCGCAGGGGGCCGACAATGAGCAGTTCTTC.